Listed here is a single T cell receptor (beta chain). What it binds is not known. This sample is part of a study of monozygotic twins with inflammatory bowel disease. For both chains, the TCRalpha and TCRbeta cDNA went through two nested PCRs of about 15 and 9 cycles. TCRdb reprocessed the 5' RACE reads; each CDR3 protein has one entry and no DNA is given. In all, the sample yields about 210,000 distinct CDR3 sequences. The CDR3 has 12 amino acids. The V gene's germline CDR1 is MNHEY and CDR2 SVGAGI. Findings and limits, study-wide: The data gave no support to a single strong IBD-associated signal or clonotype.

The clonotype was recovered from a human donor with ulcerative colitis or Crohn's disease, or a healthy co-twin of an affected twin (not recorded which). Sequenced sample: blood. The chain couples TRBV6-5 to TRBJ2-1; TCRdb's D gene call, TRBD1, goes unchecked for lack of DNA. CDR3 protein: CASSPGFETQFF.